The 3 T cell receptor beta chains reported below all come from one sample, sequenced in a study of read filtering for tumor transcriptome and immune sequencing. This library used roughly 400 ng RNA and molecular barcoded adaptors spanning alpha/delta and beta/gamma chains. TCRdb re-called the reads with MiXCR, one entry per CDR3 protein. The profile shows roughly 82,000 distinct CDR3 sequences, 9% to 15% of them singletons. The material sequenced was a population of CD138-negative cells sorted from bone marrow. These receptors were taken from a donor at least 40 years old with multiple myeloma.

This clonotype was seen ten or more times. The rearrangement links TRBV27 to TRBJ2-7; 8 bases fit TRBD1. This CDR3 comprises 15 residues. Germline V CDR1 and CDR2: MNHEY, SMNVEV (reference sequence). The junction had 4 bases not matched to a gene; V was cut back by 0 bases and J by 3 bases. In DNA form, the CDR3 reads TGTGCCAGCAGTTTATCACAGGGGGGACTCTACGAGCAGTACTTC. It codes for CASSLSQGGLYEQYF.

This clonotype was recorded many times. The chain joins TRBV5-1 to TRBJ2-3, with 7 bases identical to TRBD1. The CDR3 is 15 amino acids. Germline CDR1 and CDR2: SGHRS and YFSETQ. With V trimmed by 6 bases and J by 2 bases, 9 bases remained unmatched. CDR3 sequence (DNA): TGCGCCAGCATCCTATCGGGACAGACCACAGATACGCAGTATTTT. Protein sequence: CASILSGQTTDTQYF. Based on the CDR3 plus reference TRBV5-1 and TRBJ2-3, the full variable domain is KAGVTQTPRYLIKTRGQQVTLSCSPISGHRSVSWYQQTPGQGLQFLFEYFSETQRNKGNFPGRFSGRQFSNSRSEMNVSTLELGDSALYLCASILSGQTTDTQYFGPGTRLTVL.

This clonotype occurred a few times. This sequence joins TRBV28 and TRBJ1-1; unclear D gene. The length of the CDR3 is 14 residues. V lost 6 bases to trimming and J lost 1 base, with 12 bases between them. Germline V gene lookup returns CDR1 MDHEN and CDR2 SYDVKM. The CDR3 loop reads CASRLTLKNTEAFF. The DNA of the CDR3 is TGTGCCAGCAGATTAACACTTAAGAACACTGAAGCTTTCTTT.